This T cell receptor (beta chain) emerged from a study of prognosis after radiotherapy for stage I lung cancer. The CDR3 contains 15 residues. CDR1 SGHNT and CDR2 YYREEE come from the germline V gene (reference sequence). Two-round multiplex PCR amplified TCR beta CDR3 from genomic DNA. Gene-specific TRBV and TRBJ primers were used in PCR round one. TCRdb fed the multiplex PCR reads into MiXCR, producing one record per CDR3 protein. The repertoire consists of 8,500 or so distinct CDR3 sequences, with 62% occurring once and the leading ten covering about 19%. The chain recombines TRBV5-4 with TRBJ2-7; TRBD2 is a possible D gene (5 bases). The clonotype comes from a donor of 50 years or more with non-small cell lung cancer. This specimen was PBMCs, taken before or after stereotactic body radiation therapy (not recorded which). The CDR3 region has the DNA TGTAACAGCAGCTTAGGTCCGGGGAGCTCCTACGAGCAGTACTTC. Translating gives CNSSLGPGSSYEQYF.